This T cell receptor (beta chain) stems from a study of T cell responses to AZD1222 COVID-19 vaccine. Study-level results: None of the repertoires were sampled until the peak T cell response had passed. CD4 TCRs linked to vaccination spanned spike, dominating at 160-218 and 743-854.

Clones were read by immunoSEQ multiplex PCR, and TCRdb kept only the in-frame ones, dropping some. This table has about 130,000 clones, roughly 92% appearing once. V lost 2 bases and J lost 4; bases outside the gene matches: 5. The CDR3 loop spans 15 amino acids. From germline, CDR1 is MNHEY and CDR2 SMNVEV (reference sequence). Comments on this clone: The antigen is undetermined.

This sample comprised peripheral blood, obtained 28 days after the second AZD1222 dose. This TCR was recovered from an adult who received the AZD1222 COVID-19 vaccine. This chain uses TRBV27 with TRBJ2-7; 10 bases are shared with TRBD2. CDR3 DNA: TGTGCCAGCAGTTTAGGGGCTAGCGGGAGTTACGAGCAGTACTTC. This codes for CASSLGASGSYEQYF.